This T cell receptor (beta chain) was observed in a study of cytomegalovirus exposure and HLA in healthy donors. Study-level points and caveats: In terms of immune exposure information, only CMV serostatus was available. Within an earlier analysis, most TCR beta V segments proved productive either about 90% or about 30% of the time. An analysis was carried out later, and it reportedly showed fewer N-insertions in an Asian-associated ancestry cluster than the approximately 660-donor mean.

In regard to this clone: The antigen remains undetermined.

A multiplex PCR was run with 60 Vbeta primers and 13 Jbeta primers. Some clones are missing from TCRdb's copy, which holds only in-frame ones; the method was immunoSEQ multiplex PCR. The sample shows tens of thousands of clones, roughly 78% of them seen only once. This CDR3 is built from 11 residues. The germline gives CDR1 DFQATT, CDR2 SNEGSKA (reference sequence). Trimming shortened V by 7 bases and J by 5 bases, and 11 bases separated the two germline ends. The chain employs TRBV20-1 and TRBJ1-2; D gene uncertain. The sequencing sample was made of PBMCs. The receptor was isolated from a male donor in good health and CMV-seropositive. Here the CDR3 reads CSDSGGYGYTF. The CDR3 DNA follows: TGCAGTGATTCGGGTGGTTATGGCTACACCTTC.